This T cell receptor (beta chain) was profiled in a study of a mutant IDH1 vaccine in newly diagnosed glioma. Study as a whole: The sex distribution of treated patients was around 60% male and roughly 38% female, with a mean age of around 43 years.

V was pared by 5 bases and J by 4 bases, with 24 bases between. Germline loops: CDR1 SEHNR, CDR2 FQNEAQ (reference sequence). The CDR3 sequence is 17 residues long. With regard to this clone: Its target is not known.

Noted time point: week 35, safety follow-up. Every vaccination contained 300 ug of the mutant IDH1 20-mer peptide and was paired with topical imiquimod. The repertoire was sequenced with immunoSEQ multiplex PCR; TCRdb's copy has only in-frame clones and lacks some. The data show around 57,000 clones, roughly 84% seen once. The sequencing here drew on PBMCs, taken from a glioma patient whose treatment included an IDH1 peptide vaccine. The clonotype originates from a man under 40 with glioma. The V gene is TRBV7-9, the J gene TRBJ2-7; the D is unclear. CDR3 residues: CASSTPTDSSPKYEQYF. CDR3 sequence (DNA): TGTGCCAGCAGCACGCCCACAGACTCCTCACCCAAATACGAGCAGTACTTC.